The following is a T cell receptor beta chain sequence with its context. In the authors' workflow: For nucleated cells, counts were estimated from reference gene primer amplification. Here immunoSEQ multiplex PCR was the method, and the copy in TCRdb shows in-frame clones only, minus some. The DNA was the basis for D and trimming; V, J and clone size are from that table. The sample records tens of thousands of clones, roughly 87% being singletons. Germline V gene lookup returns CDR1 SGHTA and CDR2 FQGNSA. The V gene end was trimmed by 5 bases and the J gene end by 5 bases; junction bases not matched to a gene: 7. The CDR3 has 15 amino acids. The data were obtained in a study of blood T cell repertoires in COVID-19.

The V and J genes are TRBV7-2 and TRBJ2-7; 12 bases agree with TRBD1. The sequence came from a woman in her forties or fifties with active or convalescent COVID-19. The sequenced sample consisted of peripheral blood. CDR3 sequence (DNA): TGTGCCAGCAGCCGCGCCGGGACAGGGGGCCACGAGCAGTACTTC. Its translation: CASSRAGTGGHEQYF.